Sequencing of this T cell receptor (beta chain) was carried out in a study of blood T cells in healthy people across ages. V was clipped by 0 bases and J by 8 bases, with 16 bases between them. The germline V gene encodes CDR1 DFQATT and CDR2 SNEGSKA (reference sequence). CDR3 length: 14 amino acids. Sample-barcoded 5' priming and a J-beta primer mix drove a second PCR of roughly 6 to 12 cycles. A single record per CDR3 protein comes from TCRdb applying MiXCR to the 5' RACE reads. Of more than 1,400,000 distinct CDR3 sequences listed, 42% are singletons. The J gene is TRBJ1-2, the V gene TRBV20-1; no clear D. What was sequenced was blood. This clonotype was sampled from a woman aged 18-29 years in good health. The CDR3 here is CSARDLNSARGYTF. CDR3 in DNA: TGCAGTGCTAGAGACTTAAACAGCGCGCGGGGCTACACCTTC.